These T cell receptor beta chains were read from a single sample in a study of blood T cell repertoires in COVID-19. TCRdb's table, derived via immunoSEQ multiplex PCR, lists solely in-frame clones and lacks some. The data show around 99,000 clones, around 83% seen once. The sample was peripheral blood. The receptor source for this set is a man between 65 and 85 years old with acute or convalescent COVID-19. Each CDR3 is given without its conserved first and last residue.

>TRBV7-2
ASSLEAQGAHEQY
>TRBV7-5
ARSSRDSMGLEETQY
>TRBV15
ATSRDRTAVDEKLF
>TRBV7-9
ASSLGTGSEEKLF
>TRBV6-1
ASSEVRLAVRAYNEQF
>TRBV14
ASSQELNRAISEQY
>TRBV11-2
ASSSGLANIPFGGMGSTVGQF
>TRBV10-3
ATGQGAKEDEQY
>TRBV6-2/TRBV6-3
ASSRGISGANVLT
>TRBV15
ATSRDQEKLF
>TRBV19
ASPDGGQGSPTITGELF
>TRBV9
ASSQLAGGLNEQF
>TRBV4-2
ASSPTRTGGGEKLF
>TRBV29-1
SATDSLALGGAF
>TRBV2
ASSDGQGNTEAF
>TRBV3-1/TRBV3-2
ASSQQRGPGETQY
>TRBV15
ATSDRESSYEQY
>TRBV29-1
SVELRAGTEAF
>TRBV3-1/TRBV3-2
ASSPLAREAEQY
>TRBV19
ASSKGLARTDTQY
>TRBV29-1
SVPRDRGQSSYNEQF
>TRBV27
ASRGWATTDTQY
>TRBV11-2
ASSLDAQGYEQY
>TRBV7-8
ASSIWTGRNSPLH
>TRBV6-5
ASSRGGGVSQPQH
>TRBV13
ASRATATNEKLF
>TRBV4-1
ASSQEKQGRRFEQY
>TRBV18
ASSPGGGRAYEQY
>TRBV5-5
ASSSGGLSPLH